This T cell receptor (beta chain) was identified in a study of T cell responses to AZD1222 COVID-19 vaccine. Study results and limitations: Donors in the cohort were predominantly white British and more often female, and clonal diversity was possibly underestimated. Increased Spike-specific TCR breadth and depth were observed after two AZD1222 doses. Vaccine-associated CD4 TCRs spanned spike, dominant at 160-218 and 743-854.

The CDR3 runs to 15 residues. Germline CDR1 and CDR2: MRHNA and SNTAGT. V lost 3 bases, J lost 4 bases, and 3 bases stayed unmatched. A note on this clone: What it binds is not known.

Only in-frame clones appear in the TCRdb table, and some are missing; sequencing was by immunoSEQ multiplex PCR. The table includes some 180,000 clones, approximately 90% detected once. The receptor's source is an adult in good health. The rearrangement uses TRBV6-4 and TRBJ2-3, with TRBD2 identical over 11 bases. The source material was peripheral blood, sampled on day 0 of AZD1222 vaccination. This CDR3 reads CASSDSGGAADTQYF. The CDR3 DNA reads TGTGCCAGCAGTGATAGCGGGGGGGCGGCAGATACGCAGTATTTT.